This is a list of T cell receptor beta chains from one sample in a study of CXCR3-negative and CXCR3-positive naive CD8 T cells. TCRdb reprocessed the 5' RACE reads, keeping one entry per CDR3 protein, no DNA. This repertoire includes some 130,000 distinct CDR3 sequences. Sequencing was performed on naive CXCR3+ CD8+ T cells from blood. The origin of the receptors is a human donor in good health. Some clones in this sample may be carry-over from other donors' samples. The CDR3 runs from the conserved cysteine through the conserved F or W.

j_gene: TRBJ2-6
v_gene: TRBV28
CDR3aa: CASSLDDRVPSGANVLTF

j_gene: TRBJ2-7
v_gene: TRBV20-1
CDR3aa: CSASKPGPLAEQYF

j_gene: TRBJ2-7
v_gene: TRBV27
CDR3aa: CASSLGGRFYEQYF

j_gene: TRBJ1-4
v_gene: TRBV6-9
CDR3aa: CASSPRTGGIFEKLFF

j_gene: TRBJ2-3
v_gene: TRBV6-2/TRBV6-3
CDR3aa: CASSYLTGGTDTQYF

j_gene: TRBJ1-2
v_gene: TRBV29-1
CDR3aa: CSVGPTSRTGQGGYGYTF

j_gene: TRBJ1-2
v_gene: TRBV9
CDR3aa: CASSVEGQGRGYTF

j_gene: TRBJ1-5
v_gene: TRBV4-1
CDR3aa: CASSQDRIAPQHF

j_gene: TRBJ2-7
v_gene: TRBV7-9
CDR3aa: CASSPPGRDYEQYF

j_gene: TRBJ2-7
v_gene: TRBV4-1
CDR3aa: CASSHTGDSYEQYF

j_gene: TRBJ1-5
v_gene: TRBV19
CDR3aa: CASRKGTGGYNQPQHF

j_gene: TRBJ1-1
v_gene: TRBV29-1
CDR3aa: CSVVKNTEAFF

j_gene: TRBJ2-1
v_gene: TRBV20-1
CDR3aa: CSAKDLGSYNEQFF

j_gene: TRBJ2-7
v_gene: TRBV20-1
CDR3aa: CSAREQGEDEQYF

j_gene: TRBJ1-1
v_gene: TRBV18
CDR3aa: CASPPQDHTEAFF

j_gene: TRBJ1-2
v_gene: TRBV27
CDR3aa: CASSPWGGSDGYTF

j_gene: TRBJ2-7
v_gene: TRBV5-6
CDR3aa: CASSFVSYEQYF

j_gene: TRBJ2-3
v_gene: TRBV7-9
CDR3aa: CASSPAESRTDTQYF

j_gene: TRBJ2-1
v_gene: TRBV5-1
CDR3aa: CASSPDSEPMEFF

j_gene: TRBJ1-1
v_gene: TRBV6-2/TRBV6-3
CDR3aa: CASSFVRRDTEAFF

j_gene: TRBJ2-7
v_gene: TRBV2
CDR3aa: CASSEGQAHEQYF

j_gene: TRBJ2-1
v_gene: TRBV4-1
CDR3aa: CASSQETAGAYNEQFF

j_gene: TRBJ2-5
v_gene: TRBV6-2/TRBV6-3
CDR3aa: CASEAGAGETQYF

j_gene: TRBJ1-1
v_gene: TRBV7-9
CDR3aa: CASSFVDSGEAFF

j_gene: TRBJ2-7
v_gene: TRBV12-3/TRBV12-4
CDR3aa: CASSTRDRGSHEQYF

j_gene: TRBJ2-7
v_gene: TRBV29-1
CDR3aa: CSVLRNYEQYF

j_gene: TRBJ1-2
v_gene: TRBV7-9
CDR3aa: CASSRGVSGNTF

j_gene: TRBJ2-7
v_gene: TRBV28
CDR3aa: CASSPLGTSGASYEQYF

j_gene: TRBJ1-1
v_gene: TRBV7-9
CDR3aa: CASRMGNTEAFF

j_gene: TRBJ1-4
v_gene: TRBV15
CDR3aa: CATSSRRDSGYFREKLFF

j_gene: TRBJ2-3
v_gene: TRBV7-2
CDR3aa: CASSLPRTSSTDTQYF

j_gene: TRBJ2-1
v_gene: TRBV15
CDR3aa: CATSKAGGTDEQFF

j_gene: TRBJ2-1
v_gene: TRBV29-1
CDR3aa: CSVLQGALPNEQFF

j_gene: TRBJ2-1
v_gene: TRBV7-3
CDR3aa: CASSGQGAGNEQFF

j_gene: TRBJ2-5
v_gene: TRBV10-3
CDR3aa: CAIGDRGDETQYF

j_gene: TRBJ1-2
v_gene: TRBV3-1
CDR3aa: CASSQGEDRVRGYTF

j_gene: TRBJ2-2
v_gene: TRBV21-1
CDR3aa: CASRGSDRLAGELFF

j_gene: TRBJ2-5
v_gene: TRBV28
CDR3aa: CASSTSRTGQETQYF

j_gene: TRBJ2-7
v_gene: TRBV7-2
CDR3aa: CASSSKGGRNEQYF

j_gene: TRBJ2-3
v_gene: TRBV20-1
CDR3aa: CSARDIPGLAGEVTDTQYF

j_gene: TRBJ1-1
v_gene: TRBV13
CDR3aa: CASSLRTNDLTEAFF

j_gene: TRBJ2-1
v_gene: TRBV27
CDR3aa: CASSLNAHYNEQFF

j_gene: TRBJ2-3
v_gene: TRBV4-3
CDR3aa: CASSQDRLVGEGTDTQYF

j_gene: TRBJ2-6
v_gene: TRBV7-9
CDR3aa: CASSWGTGVSGANVLTF

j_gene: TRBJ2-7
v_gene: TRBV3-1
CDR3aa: CASSQDEYRTYEQYF

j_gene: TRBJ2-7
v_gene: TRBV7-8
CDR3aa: CASSLRDYAYEQYF

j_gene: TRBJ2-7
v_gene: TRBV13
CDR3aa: CASTTRGLAGDGQYF

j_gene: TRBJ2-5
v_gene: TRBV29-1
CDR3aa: CSVEDREGGPQETQYF

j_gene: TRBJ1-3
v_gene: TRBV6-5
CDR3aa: CASRTPTGSGNTIYF

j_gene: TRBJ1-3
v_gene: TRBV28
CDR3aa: CASSPTFEYSGNTIYF

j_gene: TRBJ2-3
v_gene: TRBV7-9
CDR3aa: CASSPDPMGATDTQYF

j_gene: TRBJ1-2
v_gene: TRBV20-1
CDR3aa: CSARDRDRAPLGYTF

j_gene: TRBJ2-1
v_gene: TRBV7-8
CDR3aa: CASSLGQGWTSDYNEQFF

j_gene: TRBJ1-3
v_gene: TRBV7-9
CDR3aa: CASSDRQDSGNTIYF

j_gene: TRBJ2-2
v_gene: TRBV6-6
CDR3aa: CASSYAWSGNTGELFF

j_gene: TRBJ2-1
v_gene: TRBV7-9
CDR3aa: CATGMSYNEQFF

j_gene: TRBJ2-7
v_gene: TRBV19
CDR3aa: CASSNAILNEQYF

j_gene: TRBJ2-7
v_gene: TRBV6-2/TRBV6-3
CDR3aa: CASSYEGGASYEQYF